The 9 T cell receptor beta chains below were found in one sample sequenced in a study of control samples from healthy donors and cancer patients. Clones were sequenced by immunoSEQ multiplex PCR, and TCRdb holds only the in-frame ones, with some missing. Of 95,000 to 150,000 clones listed, roughly 87% were seen once; the top ten hold about 8.7%. The specimen sequenced was blood. These receptors originate from a man aged 35 to 55 in good health.

The V and J genes are TRBV5-5 and TRBJ1-2; TRBD1 matches 7 bases. Germline V lookup: CDR1 SGHKS, CDR2 YYEKEE (reference sequence). The junction had 6 bases not matched to a gene; V was cut back by 4 bases and J by 3 bases. The CDR3 is made up of 14 amino acids. CDR3 nucleotides: TGTGCCAGCAGCGACCGACAGGGTGACTATGGCTACACCTTC. Encoded protein: CASSDRQGDYGYTF.

The chain carries TRBV11-3 and TRBJ2-3; 10 bases map to TRBD2. J was trimmed by 0 bases and V by 5 bases; bases with no gene match: 5. CDR3 length equals 16 residues. Germline values: CDR1 SGHNT, CDR2 YENEEA. CDR3 amino acids: CASSAGLAQSTDTQYF. CDR3 coding DNA: TGTGCCAGCAGCGCGGGACTAGCGCAAAGCACAGATACGCAGTATTTT.

The chain carries TRBV19 and TRBJ1-5, with TRBD1 matching over 9 bases. Germline lookup yields CDR1 LNHDA and CDR2 SQIVND (reference sequence). V trimming: 6 bases; J trimming: 9 bases; junction bases outside the gene matches: 12. The CDR3 covers 15 residues. CDR3 protein: CASSPEGTGTRPQHF. CDR3 sequence (DNA): TGTGCCAGTAGCCCAGAGGGGACAGGGACTCGGCCCCAGCATTTT.

The chain has TRBV11-2 and TRBJ1-2; D is unclear. CDR1 SGHAT and CDR2 FQNNGV come from the germline V gene. V was trimmed by 1 base and J by 3 bases, leaving 6 bases between them. The CDR3 is made up of 13 amino acids. CDR3 protein: CASSLGQDYGYTF. CDR3 nucleotide sequence: TGTGCCAGCAGCTTAGGACAAGACTATGGCTACACCTTC. The whole variable domain, remainder taken from reference TRBV11-2 and TRBJ1-2, is EAGVAQSPRYKIIEKRQSVAFWCNPISGHATLYWYQQILGQGPKLLIQFQNNGVVDDSQLPKDRFSAERLKGVDSTLKIQPAKLEDSAVYLCASSLGQDYGYTFGSGTRLTVV.

This clone was seen only once. V gene TRBV2 combines with J gene TRBJ1-5, with 7 bases identical to TRBD1. J was trimmed by 6 bases and V by 6 bases; bases with no gene match: 8. Germline CDR1 is SNHLY and CDR2 is FYNNEI. The CDR3 spans 14 residues. DNA of the CDR3: TGTGCCAGCAGGGATGGACAGGTGGGTCAGCCCCAGCATTTT. Translated: CASRDGQVGQPQHF.

The gene calls are TRBV15 and TRBJ2-1; 7 nucleotides line up with TRBD2. Germline lookup yields CDR1 LNHNV and CDR2 YYDKDF (reference sequence). The CDR3 consists of 17 residues. The V and J ends lost 0 bases and 0 bases, in that order; junction bases with no gene match: 5. CDR3 nucleotide sequence: TGTGCCACCAGCAGAGATTGGGGGGGGTCCTCCTACAATGAGCAGTTCTTC. Protein product: CATSRDWGGSSYNEQFF. Combining the CDR3 with reference TRBV15 and TRBJ2-1 gives the whole variable domain DAMVIQNPRYQVTQFGKPVTLSCSQTLNHNVMYWYQQKSSQAPKLLFHYYDKDFNNEADTPDNFQSRRPNTSFCFLDIRSPGLGDTAMYLCATSRDWGGSSYNEQFFGPGTRLTVL.

This clone was detected once. The chain has TRBV24-1 and TRBJ2-5; TRBD2 aligns across 9 bases. The V and J ends lost 1 base and 4 bases, in that order; junction bases with no gene match: 6. The germline V gene encodes CDR1 KGHDR and CDR2 SFDVKD. This CDR3 has 16 amino acids. CDR3 sequence: CATSDFLRGGGETQYF. CDR3 DNA sequence: TGTGCCACCAGTGATTTCTTGCGGGGGGGAGGAGAGACCCAGTACTTC.

The chain carries TRBV5-1 and TRBJ2-1; no clear D gene. Trimming took 0 bases from V and 2 from J, leaving 6 bases between them. Germline V CDR1 and CDR2: SGHRS, YFSETQ. CDR3 length: 14 amino acids. The CDR3 protein is CASSLGQPYNEQFF. The CDR3 bases are TGCGCCAGCAGCTTGGGGCAGCCCTACAATGAGCAGTTCTTC. Full variable domain (rest looked up from reference TRBV5-1 and TRBJ2-1): KAGVTQTPRYLIKTRGQQVTLSCSPISGHRSVSWYQQTPGQGLQFLFEYFSETQRNKGNFPGRFSGRQFSNSRSEMNVSTLELGDSALYLCASSLGQPYNEQFFGPGTRLTVL.

The chain couples TRBV7-2 to TRBJ1-1, with a weak D call TRBD1 (5 bases). This CDR3 is built from 13 residues. The V end was cut by 6 bases, the J end by 0 bases, with 8 bases between. Looked up from germline, CDR1 is SGHTA and CDR2 is FQGNSA. The CDR3 protein is CASRGGMNTEAFF. As DNA, the CDR3 is TGTGCCAGCAGGGGGGGTATGAACACTGAAGCTTTCTTT.